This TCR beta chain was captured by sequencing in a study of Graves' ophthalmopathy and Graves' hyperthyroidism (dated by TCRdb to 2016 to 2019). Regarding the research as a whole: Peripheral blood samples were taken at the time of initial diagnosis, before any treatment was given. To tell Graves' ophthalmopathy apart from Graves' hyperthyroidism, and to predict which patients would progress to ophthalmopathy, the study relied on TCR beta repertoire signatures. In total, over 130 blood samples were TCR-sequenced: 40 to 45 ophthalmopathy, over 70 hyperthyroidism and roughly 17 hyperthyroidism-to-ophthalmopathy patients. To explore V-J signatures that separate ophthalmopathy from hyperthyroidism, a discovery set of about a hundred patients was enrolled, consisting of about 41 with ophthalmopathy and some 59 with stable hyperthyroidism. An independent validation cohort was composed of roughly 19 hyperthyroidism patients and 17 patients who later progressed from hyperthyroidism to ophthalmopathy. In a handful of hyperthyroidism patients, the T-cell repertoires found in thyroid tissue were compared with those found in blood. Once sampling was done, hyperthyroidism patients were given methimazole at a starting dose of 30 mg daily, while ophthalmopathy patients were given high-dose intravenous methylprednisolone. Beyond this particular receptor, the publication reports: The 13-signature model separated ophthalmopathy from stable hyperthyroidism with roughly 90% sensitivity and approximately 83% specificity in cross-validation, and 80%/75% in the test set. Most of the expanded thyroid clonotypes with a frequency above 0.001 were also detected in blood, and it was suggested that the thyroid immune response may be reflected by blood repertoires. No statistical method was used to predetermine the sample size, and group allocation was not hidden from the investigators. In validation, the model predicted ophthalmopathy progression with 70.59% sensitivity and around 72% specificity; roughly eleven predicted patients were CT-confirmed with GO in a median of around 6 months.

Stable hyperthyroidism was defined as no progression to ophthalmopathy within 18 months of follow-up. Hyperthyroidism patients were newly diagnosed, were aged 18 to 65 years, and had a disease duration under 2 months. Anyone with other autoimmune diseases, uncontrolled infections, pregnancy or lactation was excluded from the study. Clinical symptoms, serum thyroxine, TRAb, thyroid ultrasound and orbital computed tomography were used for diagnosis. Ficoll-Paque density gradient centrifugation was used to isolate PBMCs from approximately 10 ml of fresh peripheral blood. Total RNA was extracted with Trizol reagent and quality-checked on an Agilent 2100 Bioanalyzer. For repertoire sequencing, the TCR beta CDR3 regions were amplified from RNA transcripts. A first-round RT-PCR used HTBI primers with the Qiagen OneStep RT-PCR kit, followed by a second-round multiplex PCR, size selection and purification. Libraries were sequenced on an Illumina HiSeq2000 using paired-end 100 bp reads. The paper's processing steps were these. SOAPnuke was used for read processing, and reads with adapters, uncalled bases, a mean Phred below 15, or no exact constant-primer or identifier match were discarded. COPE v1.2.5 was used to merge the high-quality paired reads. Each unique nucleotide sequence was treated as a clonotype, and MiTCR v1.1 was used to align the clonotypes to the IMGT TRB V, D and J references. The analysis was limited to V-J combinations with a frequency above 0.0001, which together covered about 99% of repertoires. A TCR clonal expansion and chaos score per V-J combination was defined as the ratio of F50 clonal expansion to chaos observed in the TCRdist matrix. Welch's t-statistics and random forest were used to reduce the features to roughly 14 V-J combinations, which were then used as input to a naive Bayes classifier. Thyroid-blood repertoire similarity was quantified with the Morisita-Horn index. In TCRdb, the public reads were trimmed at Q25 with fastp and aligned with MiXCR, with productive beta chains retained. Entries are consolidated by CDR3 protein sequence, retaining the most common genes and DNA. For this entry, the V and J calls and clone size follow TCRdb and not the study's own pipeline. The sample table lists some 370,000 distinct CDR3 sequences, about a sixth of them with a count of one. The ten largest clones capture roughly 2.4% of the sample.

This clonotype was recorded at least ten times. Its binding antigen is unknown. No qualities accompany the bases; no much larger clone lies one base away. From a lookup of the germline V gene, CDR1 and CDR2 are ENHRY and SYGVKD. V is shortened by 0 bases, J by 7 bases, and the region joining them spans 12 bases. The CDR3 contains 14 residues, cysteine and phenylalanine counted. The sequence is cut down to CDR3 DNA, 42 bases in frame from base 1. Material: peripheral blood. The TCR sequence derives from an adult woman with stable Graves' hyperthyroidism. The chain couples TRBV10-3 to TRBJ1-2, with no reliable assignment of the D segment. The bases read TGTGCCATCAGTGAGTCGGGCCGGACTACTGGCTACACCTTC. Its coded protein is CAISESGRTTGYTF.